A selection of T cell receptor beta chains follows, all from one sample in a study of T cells in Graves' hyperthyroidism and ophthalmopathy. MiXCR, applied by TCRdb to the multiplex PCR reads, yields one record per CDR3 protein. The table includes about 180,000 distinct CDR3 sequences, roughly 10% detected once. The sequenced sample was blood. All receptors come from a woman aged 18-35 years with Graves' hyperthyroidism that later progressed to Graves' ophthalmopathy. Both conserved end residues are part of each CDR3. The order of the fields is V gene, clone size, J gene, CDR3 protein. Clone size appears in some rows only: once, few, many, or a class for an expanded clone.

>TRBV6-1|few|TRBJ2-3
CASSEVVAGDFSTDTRYF
>TRBV7-9|many|TRBJ1-2
CASSLAGQGDYGYTF
>TRBV11-2|many|TRBJ2-2
CASSPGGDGELFF
>TRBV28|many|TRBJ1-5
CASSRPDSGLKGNQPQHF
>TRBV19|.|TRBJ1-5
CASSIEGTDLYVSNQPQHF
>TRBV15|many|TRBJ1-1
CATSSSGENTEAFF
>TRBV6-1|many|TRBJ1-2
CASSSDRLYGYTF
>TRBV7-9|many|TRBJ1-5
CASSLGATTPGWNQPQHF
>TRBV7-9|many|TRBJ2-2
CASRRGLAGVMNTGELFF
>TRBV9|few|TRBJ2-2
CASSPTGTGAGELFF
>TRBV20-1|many|TRBJ2-4
CSASQGFGYIQYF
>TRBV6-1|many|TRBJ2-2
CASSRDRDTGELFF
>TRBV29-1|many|TRBJ2-7
CSVETKSSYEQYF
>TRBV6-1|many|TRBJ2-7
CASTLRAGGTGEQYF
>TRBV7-8|many|TRBJ2-3
CASSTGQFRTDTQYF
>TRBV6-1|many|TRBJ1-5
CASSNTGGRQPQHF
>TRBV5-1|many|TRBJ2-3
CASSQQQGDTQYF
>TRBV19|many|TRBJ1-1
CASSIRPPGGLNTEAFF
>TRBV28|many|TRBJ1-1
CASSLSRGIGTEAFF
>TRBV7-9|many|TRBJ2-2
CASSPRGTGELFF
>TRBV7-8|many|TRBJ2-1
CASSSRTSGSGTYNEQFF
>TRBV18|many|TRBJ1-3
CASSPGQPDSGNTIYF
>TRBV5-6|.|TRBJ1-2
CASTGQPNYGYTF
>TRBV10-3|many|TRBJ2-7
CAISRTGDEQYF
>TRBV5-1|many|TRBJ2-3
CASSSQKGRGPTDTQYF
>TRBV2|many|TRBJ1-5
CASSPPGRRGQPQHF
>TRBV3-1|many|TRBJ1-2
CASSQERAGDDGYTF
>TRBV2|many|TRBJ1-2
CASSERTQTPYGYTF
>TRBV10-2|.|TRBJ2-5
CASSNQGGRAGETQYF
>TRBV6-1|many|TRBJ2-7
CASSEGPRPLEQYF
>TRBV30|many|TRBJ1-2
CAWTIRQGNPYGYTF
>TRBV19|.|TRBJ2-1
CASSFGWEQFF
>TRBV6-5|many|TRBJ2-1
CASSYTGGPKSNEQFF
>TRBV27|many|TRBJ1-1
CANIPGQGWGTEAFF
>TRBV3-1|many|TRBJ2-5
CASSQDKSGPQETQYF